Listed below are T cell receptor beta chains from one sample, sequenced in a study of graft-versus-host responses after intestinal transplantation. Here immunoSEQ multiplex PCR was the method, and the copy in TCRdb shows in-frame clones only, minus some. The sample has tens of thousands of clones, around 90% seen once. Their recognized antigens are unknown. The sample consisted of unstimulated CD4+ T cells sorted from spleen or lymph node cells, taken before intestinal transplant. The receptors here all came from a human donor who received an intestinal transplant. CDR3s include the opening cysteine and the closing phenylalanine or tryptophan. The D gene is left open where the match is weak.

D: NA; V: TRBV5-6; CDR3: CASSKLQETNYGYTF
D: TRBD1; V: TRBV27; CDR3: CASSLGGGASGGYTF
D: NA; V: TRBV5-1; CDR3: CASSLVATEVDTQYF
D: NA; V: TRBV5-1; CDR3: CASSFAGNSGNTIYF
D: TRBD2; V: TRBV7-6; CDR3: CASSTLAGAPIHTQYF
D: NA; V: TRBV6-6; CDR3: CASSYGGAGNTIYF
D: NA; V: TRBV5-1; CDR3: CASSQQGSPNTGELFF
D: TRBD2; V: TRBV5-1; CDR3: CASSPAGGGGPGSVDTQYF
D: NA; V: TRBV5-4; CDR3: CASSLGSSGANVLTF
D: NA; V: TRBV10-1; CDR3: CASSESRFGRVLSGNTIYF
D: TRBD2; V: TRBV5-6; CDR3: CASSPGTSRTNEQFF
D: TRBD1; V: TRBV7-2; CDR3: CASSLENRGGYTF
D: TRBD1; V: TRBV19; CDR3: CASSPGTGGSGQPQHF
D: NA; V: TRBV6-6; CDR3: CASSPYTGELFF
D: TRBD1; V: TRBV9; CDR3: CASSLTGLSRGYGYTF
D: NA; V: TRBV23-1; CDR3: CASSHPRQVCANNYGYTF
D: NA; V: TRBV5-6; CDR3: CASSRGPGEAFF
D: NA; V: TRBV6-5; CDR3: CASSANSEQYF
D: NA; V: TRBV4-1; CDR3: CASSQGQGNQPQHF
D: TRBD2; V: TRBV9; CDR3: CASSVAGGPADTQYF
D: NA; V: TRBV15; CDR3: CATSRDGSNSYNEQFF
D: TRBD1; V: TRBV6-5; CDR3: CATKRQGARYEQYF
D: NA; V: TRBV29-1; CDR3: CSASLVNNEQFF
D: NA; V: TRBV2; CDR3: CASSDSQGWETQYF
D: NA; V: TRBV6-5; CDR3: CASSYRDTEAFF
D: TRBD2; V: TRBV5-1; CDR3: CASSLGTSQNIQYF
D: NA; V: TRBV6-5; CDR3: CASSSTGRGYTF